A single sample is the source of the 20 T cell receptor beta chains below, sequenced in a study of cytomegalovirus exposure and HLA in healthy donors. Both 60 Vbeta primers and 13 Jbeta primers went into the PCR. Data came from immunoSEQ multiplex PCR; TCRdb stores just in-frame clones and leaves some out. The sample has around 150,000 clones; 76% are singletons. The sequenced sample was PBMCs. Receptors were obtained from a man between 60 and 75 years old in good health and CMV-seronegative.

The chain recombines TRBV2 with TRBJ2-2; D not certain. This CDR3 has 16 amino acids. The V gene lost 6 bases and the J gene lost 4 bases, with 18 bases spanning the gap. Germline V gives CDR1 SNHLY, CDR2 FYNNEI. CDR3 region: CASRVLGRPLTGELFF. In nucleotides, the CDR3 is TGTGCCAGCAGAGTTCTTGGCAGGCCGCTCACCGGGGAGCTGTTTTTT.

The CDR3 DNA reads as TGCGCCAGCAGCATTGGGTCGGGACAGGGGAAAGATACGCAGTATTTT. It is translated as CASSIGSGQGKDTQYF. This chain uses TRBV5-1 with TRBJ2-3, with 10 bases aligning to TRBD1. The J segment lost 5 bases and the V segment lost 4 bases, leaving 10 bases of the junction unmatched. CDR3 length equals 16 residues. Looked up from germline, CDR1 is SGHRS and CDR2 is YFSETQ.

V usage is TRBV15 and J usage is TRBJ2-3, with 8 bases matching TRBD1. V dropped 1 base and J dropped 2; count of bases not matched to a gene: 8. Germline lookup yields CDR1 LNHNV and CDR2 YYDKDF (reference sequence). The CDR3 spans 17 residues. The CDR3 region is CATSRGPGQAITDTQYF. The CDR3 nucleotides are TGTGCCACCAGCAGAGGTCCGGGACAGGCGATCACAGATACGCAGTATTTT.

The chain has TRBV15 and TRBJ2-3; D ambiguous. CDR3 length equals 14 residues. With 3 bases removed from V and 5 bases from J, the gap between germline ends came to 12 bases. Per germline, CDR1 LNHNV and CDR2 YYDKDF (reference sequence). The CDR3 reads CATSRRQPGDTQYF. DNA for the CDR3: TGTGCCACCAGCAGGAGGCAGCCCGGAGATACGCAGTATTTT.

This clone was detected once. The chain's CDR3 is CASSQEAPTSGGGETQYF. As DNA, the CDR3 is TGCGCCAGCAGCCAAGAAGCCCCGACTAGCGGGGGCGGGGAGACCCAGTACTTC. The chain carries TRBV4-1 and TRBJ2-5; the match to TRBD2 covers 12 bases. Losses at the gene ends were 0 bases for V and 5 bases for J; bases not matched to a gene: 10. Germline V gene sequence: CDR1 MGHRA, CDR2 YSYEKL. The CDR3 totals 18 residues.

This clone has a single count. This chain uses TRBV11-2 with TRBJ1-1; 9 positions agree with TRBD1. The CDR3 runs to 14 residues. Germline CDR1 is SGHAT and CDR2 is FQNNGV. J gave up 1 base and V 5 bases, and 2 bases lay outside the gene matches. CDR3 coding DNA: TGTGCCAGCAGCCTGGGACAGGGGAACACTGAAGCTTTCTTT. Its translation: CASSLGQGNTEAFF.

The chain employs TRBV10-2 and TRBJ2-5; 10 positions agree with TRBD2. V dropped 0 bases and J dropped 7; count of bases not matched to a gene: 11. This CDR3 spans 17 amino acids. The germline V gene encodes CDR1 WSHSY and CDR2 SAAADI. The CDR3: CASSESWTSGYKRTQYF. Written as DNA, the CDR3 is TGCGCCAGCAGTGAGTCATGGACTAGCGGATATAAAAGGACCCAGTACTTC.

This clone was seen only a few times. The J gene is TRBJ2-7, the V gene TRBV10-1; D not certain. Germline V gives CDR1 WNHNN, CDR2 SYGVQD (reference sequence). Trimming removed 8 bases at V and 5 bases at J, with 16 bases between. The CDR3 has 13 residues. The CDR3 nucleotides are TGCGCCAGCTTTCAACAGTTGCTCGACGAGCAGTACTTC. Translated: CASFQQLLDEQYF.

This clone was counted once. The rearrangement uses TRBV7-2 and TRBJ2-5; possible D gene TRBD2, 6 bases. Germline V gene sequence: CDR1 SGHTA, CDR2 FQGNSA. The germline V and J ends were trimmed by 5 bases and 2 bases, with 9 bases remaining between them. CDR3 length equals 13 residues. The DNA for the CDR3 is TGTGCCAGCAGCCGGGACTTTCAAGAGACCCAGTACTTC. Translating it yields CASSRDFQETQYF. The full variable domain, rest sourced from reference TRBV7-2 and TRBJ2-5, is GAGVSQSPSNKVTEKGKDVELRCDPISGHTALYWYRQSLGQGLEFLIYFQGNSAPDKSGLPSDRFSAERTGGSVSTLTIQRTQQEDSAVYLCASSRDFQETQYFGPGTRLLVL.

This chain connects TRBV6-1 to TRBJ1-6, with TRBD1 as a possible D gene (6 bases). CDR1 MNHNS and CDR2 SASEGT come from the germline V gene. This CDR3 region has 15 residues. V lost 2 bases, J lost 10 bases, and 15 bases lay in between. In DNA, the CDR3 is TGTGCCAGCAGTGAAAACAGGGTTCAAGGCTCACCCCTCCACTTT. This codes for CASSENRVQGSPLHF.

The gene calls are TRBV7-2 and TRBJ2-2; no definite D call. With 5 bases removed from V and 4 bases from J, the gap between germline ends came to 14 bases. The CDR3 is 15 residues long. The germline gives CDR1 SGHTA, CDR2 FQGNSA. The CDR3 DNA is TGTGCCAGCAGCCAAGACCAACCGGGCACCGGGGAGCTGTTTTTT. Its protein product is CASSQDQPGTGELFF.

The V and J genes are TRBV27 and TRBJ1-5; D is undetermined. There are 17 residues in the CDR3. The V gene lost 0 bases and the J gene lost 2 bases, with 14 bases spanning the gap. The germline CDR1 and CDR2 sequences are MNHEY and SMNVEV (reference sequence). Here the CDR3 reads CASSLSGRVPGNQPQHF. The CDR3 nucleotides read TGTGCCAGCAGTTTATCGGGGAGGGTCCCTGGCAATCAGCCCCAGCATTTT.

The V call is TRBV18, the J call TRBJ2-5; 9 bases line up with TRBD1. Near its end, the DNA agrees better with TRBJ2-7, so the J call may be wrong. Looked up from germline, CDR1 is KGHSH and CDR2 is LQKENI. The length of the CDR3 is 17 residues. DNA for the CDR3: TGTGCCAGCTCACGTGTATTCTCTGGACAGGGGTCCTACGAGCAGTACTTC. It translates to CASSRVFSGQGSYEQYF.

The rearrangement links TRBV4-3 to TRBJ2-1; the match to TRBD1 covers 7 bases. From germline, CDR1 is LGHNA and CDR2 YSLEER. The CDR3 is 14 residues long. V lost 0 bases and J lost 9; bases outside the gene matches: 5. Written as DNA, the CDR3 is TGCGCCAGCAGCCAAGACCGACAGGGTACTGAGCAGTTCTTC. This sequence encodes CASSQDRQGTEQFF.

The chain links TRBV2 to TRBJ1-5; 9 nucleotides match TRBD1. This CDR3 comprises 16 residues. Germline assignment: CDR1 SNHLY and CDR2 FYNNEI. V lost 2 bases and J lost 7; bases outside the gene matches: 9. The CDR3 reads CASSEMGQGGGQPQHF. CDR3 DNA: TGTGCCAGCAGTGAAATGGGACAGGGAGGAGGACAGCCCCAGCATTTT.

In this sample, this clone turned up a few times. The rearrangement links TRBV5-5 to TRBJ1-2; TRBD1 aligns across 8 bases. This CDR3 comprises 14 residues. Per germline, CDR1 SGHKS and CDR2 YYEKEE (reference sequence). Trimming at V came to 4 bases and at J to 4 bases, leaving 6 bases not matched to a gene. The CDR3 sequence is CASSPGGTGYGYTF. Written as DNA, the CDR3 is TGTGCCAGCAGCCCCGGTGGGACAGGCTATGGCTACACCTTC.

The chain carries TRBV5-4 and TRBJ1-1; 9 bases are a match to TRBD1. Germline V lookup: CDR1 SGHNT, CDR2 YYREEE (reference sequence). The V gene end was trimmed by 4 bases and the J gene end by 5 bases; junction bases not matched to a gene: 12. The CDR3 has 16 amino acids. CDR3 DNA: TGTGCCAGCAGCCCCCCTAGGACAGGGGAAGGGACTGAAGCTTTCTTT. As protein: CASSPPRTGEGTEAFF.

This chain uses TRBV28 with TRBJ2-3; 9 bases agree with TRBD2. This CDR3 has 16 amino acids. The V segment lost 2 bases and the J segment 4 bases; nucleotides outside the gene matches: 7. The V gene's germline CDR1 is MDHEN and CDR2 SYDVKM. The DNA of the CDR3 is TGTGCCAGCAGTTTAATCCTAGCGGGAAACGCAGATACGCAGTATTTT. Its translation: CASSLILAGNADTQYF.

The CDR3 protein is CASRIFRQANQPQHF. The CDR3 DNA follows: TGTGCCAGCAGGATATTCCGGCAGGCCAATCAGCCCCAGCATTTT. The J gene is TRBJ1-5, the V gene TRBV28; the D is unclear. Germline V gene sequence: CDR1 MDHEN, CDR2 SYDVKM. The V and J ends lost 6 bases and 3 bases respectively, with 15 bases between them. The CDR3 is 15 residues long.

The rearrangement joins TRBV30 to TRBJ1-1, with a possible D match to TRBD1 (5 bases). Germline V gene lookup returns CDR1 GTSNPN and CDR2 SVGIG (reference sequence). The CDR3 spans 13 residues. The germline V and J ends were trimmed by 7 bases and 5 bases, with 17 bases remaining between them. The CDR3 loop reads CASGRGYPTEAFF. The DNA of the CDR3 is TGTGCCTCGGGGCGGGGGTACCCTACTGAAGCTTTCTTT.